One and the same sample provided the 7 T cell receptor beta chains below, sequenced in a study of shared clonotypes between healthy human individuals. The method was immunoSEQ multiplex PCR; TCRdb's version includes in-frame clones alone and lacks a portion of them. The sample includes approximately 2.5 million clones, approximately 92% seen only once; the top ten take about 0.13%. The specimen sequenced was naive CD4+ T cells sorted from blood. Subset specified: CD45RA+ positively selected. All receptors come from a man aged 18 to 29 in good health.

V gene TRBV2 combines with J gene TRBJ2-1; 7 nucleotides line up with TRBD2. CDR3 length: 13 residues. Germline CDR1 SNHLY, CDR2 FYNNEI. Trimming cost V 11 bases and J 0 bases; bases outside gene matches: 4. This chain's CDR3 is CAGRLASYNEQFF. Written as DNA, the CDR3 is TGTGCCGGGAGACTAGCCTCCTACAATGAGCAGTTCTTC.

The J gene is TRBJ2-3, the V gene TRBV6-1; D unresolved. The CDR3 loop spans 13 amino acids. V gave up 0 bases and J gave up 10 bases, with 11 bases separating them. Germline CDR1 MNHNS, CDR2 SASEGT. The CDR3 spells CASSEARVASQYF. As DNA, the CDR3 is TGTGCCAGCAGTGAAGCGAGAGTAGCTTCGCAGTATTTT.

The chain links TRBV12-2 to TRBJ2-7; no check of the table's D call, TRBD2, against the DNA was made. TRBV12-2 is annotated as a pseudogene. The CDR3 is 15 amino acids. The CDR3: CASRLSTRGSYEQYF. CDR3 bases: TGTGCAAGTCGCTTGAGTACGAGAGGGTCCTACGAGCAGTACTTC.

This clone has more than one count but fewer than ten. Other nucleotide sequences from this sample produce the same CDR3. The chain uses TRBV7-3 and TRBJ1-6; D is unresolved. With 0 bases removed from V and 7 bases from J, the gap between germline ends came to 4 bases. CDR3 length: 13 residues. Germline V gene data show CDR1 as SGHTA and CDR2 as FQGTGA. This CDR3 reads CASSLTRNSPLHF. The CDR3 nucleotides read TGTGCCAGCAGCTTAACGCGAAATTCACCCCTCCACTTT.

This clone has only a few counts. The same CDR3 can be traced to other DNA sequences in this sample. The chain carries TRBV30 and TRBJ1-1; possible D gene TRBD1, 5 bases. V was trimmed by 0 bases and J by 4 bases, leaving 12 bases between them. The CDR3 length is 14 residues. Germline lookup yields CDR1 GTSNPN and CDR2 SVGIG (reference sequence). As DNA, the CDR3 is TGTGCCTGGAGTGTATGGGGACGAGGCACTGAAGCTTTCTTT. Translating it yields CAWSVWGRGTEAFF.

This clone has only a few counts. The V call is TRBV30, the J call TRBJ2-2; D possibly corresponds to TRBD2 (7 bases). Germline-derived CDR1 and CDR2 are GTSNPN and SVGIG (reference sequence). This CDR3 spans 17 amino acids. V dropped 5 bases and J dropped 4 bases, with 23 bases sitting between them. CDR3 amino acids: CAWFMGGGSVPTGELFF. CDR3 sequence (DNA): TGTGCCTGGTTCATGGGGGGCGGGAGTGTCCCCACCGGGGAGCTGTTTTTT.

The V call is TRBV28, the J call TRBJ2-6; D gene unclear. CDR1 MDHEN and CDR2 SYDVKM come from the germline V gene. V was trimmed by 3 bases and J by 2 bases, leaving 8 bases between them. This CDR3 has 15 amino acids. CDR3 nucleotides: TGTGCCAGCAGTTTGAAAGGACCTGGGGCCAACGTCCTGACTTTC. Translating gives CASSLKGPGANVLTF.